Given below is one TCR beta chain in context. The use of a sample-barcoded 5' primer and a J-beta primer mix characterized a second PCR of roughly 6 to 11 cycles. One entry per CDR3 protein, called by TCRdb with MiXCR from the 5' RACE reads. Here the sample spans approximately 290,000 distinct CDR3 sequences, about 25% being singletons. The source of the sample is a study of blood T cells in healthy people across ages. This CDR3 is built from 15 residues. J was trimmed by 6 bases and V by 5 bases; bases with no gene match: 6. Material: blood. The V and J genes are TRBV12-3 or TRBV12-4 and TRBJ1-5; 11 bases align to TRBD1. This clonotype was obtained from a woman aged 70-85 years in good health. CDR3: CASSEGQGAAQPQHF. For the CDR3, the DNA is TGTGCCAGCAGTGAAGGACAGGGGGCGGCTCAGCCCCAGCATTTT.